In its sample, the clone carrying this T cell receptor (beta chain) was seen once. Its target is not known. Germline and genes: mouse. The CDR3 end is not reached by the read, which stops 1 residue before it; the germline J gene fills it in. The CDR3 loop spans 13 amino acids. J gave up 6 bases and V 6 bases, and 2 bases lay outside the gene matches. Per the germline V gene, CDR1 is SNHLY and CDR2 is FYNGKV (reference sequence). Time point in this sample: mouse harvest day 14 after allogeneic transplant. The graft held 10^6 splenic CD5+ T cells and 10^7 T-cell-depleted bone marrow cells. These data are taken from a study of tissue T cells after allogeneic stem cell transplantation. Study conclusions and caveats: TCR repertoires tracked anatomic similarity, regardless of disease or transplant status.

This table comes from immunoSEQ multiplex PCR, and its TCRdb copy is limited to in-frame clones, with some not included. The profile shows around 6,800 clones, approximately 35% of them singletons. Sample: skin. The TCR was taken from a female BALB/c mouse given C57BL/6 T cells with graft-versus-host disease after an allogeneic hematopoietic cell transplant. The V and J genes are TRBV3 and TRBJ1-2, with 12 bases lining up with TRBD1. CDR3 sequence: CASSGTGGADYTF. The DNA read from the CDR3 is TGTGCCAGCAGTGGGACAGGGGGCGCCGACTACACC.